This is a list of T cell receptor beta chains from one sample in a study of T cell repertoires in ileal Crohn's disease. Generated by immunoSEQ multiplex PCR, the TCRdb table keeps only in-frame clones and is missing some. The repertoire holds about 2,500 clones, with 92% as singletons. The sequenced sample consisted of ileal tissue. Receptors were obtained from an adult with Crohn's disease. Each CDR3 is given with its conserved first and last residue. A D gene is named only where the DNA matches it firmly. Clone size, where shown, is once, few, many, or a class for clones that have expanded.

clone_size	d_call	j_call	v_call	cdr3_aa	cdr3_nt
NA	TRBD1	TRBJ1-1	TRBV30	CAWSRGGQGAEAFF	TGTGCCTGGAGTCGGGGAGGACAGGGGGCTGAAGCTTTCTTT
NA	NA	TRBJ2-2	TRBV28	CASSPRTGELFF	TGTGCCAGCAGCCCGAGGACCGGGGAGCTGTTTTTT
NA	NA	TRBJ1-2	TRBV27	CASKVGRGGATNYGYTF	TGTGCCAGCAAAGTGGGCCGGGGGGGCGCTACTAACTATGGCTACACCTTC
NA	NA	TRBJ2-7	TRBV5-6	CASSFELSYEQYF	TGTGCCAGCAGCTTCGAACTCTCTTACGAGCAGTACTTC
NA	TRBD1	TRBJ1-1	TRBV11-3	CASSSGGSTEAFF	TGTGCCAGCAGCTCAGGGGGAAGCACTGAAGCTTTCTTT
NA	NA	TRBJ2-7	TRBV2	CASSEATRLSAYEQYF	TGTGCCAGCAGTGAAGCGACTAGGCTGTCGGCCTACGAGCAGTACTTC
once	NA	TRBJ1-2	TRBV7-9	CASSLEAGTNGYTF	TGTGCCAGCAGCTTAGAGGCAGGGACTAATGGCTACACCTTC
once	NA	TRBJ2-1	TRBV6-1	CASSDRVGYEQFF	TGTGCCAGCAGTGACAGGGTGGGCTATGAGCAGTTCTTC
NA	NA	TRBJ1-5	TRBV4-1	CASSQESGYQPQHF	TGCGCCAGCAGCCAAGAATCGGGATATCAGCCCCAGCATTTT
NA	TRBD1	TRBJ1-2	TRBV2	CASRDPGQGSYGYTF	TGTGCCAGCAGAGATCCGGGACAGGGGTCCTATGGCTACACCTTC
NA	NA	TRBJ2-1	TRBV6-5	CASSPRSISYNEQFF	TGTGCCAGCAGTCCCCGGTCCATCTCCTACAATGAGCAGTTCTTC
NA	NA	TRBJ1-4	TRBV9	CASSTPRGPDEKLFF	TGTGCCAGCAGCACCCCCAGGGGTCCGGATGAAAAACTGTTTTTT
few	TRBD1	TRBJ1-2	TRBV6-1	CASTEGDSYGYTF	TGTGCCAGCACCGAAGGGGACAGCTATGGCTACACCTTC
NA	NA	TRBJ2-2	TRBV4-3	CASSQEYEGAGELFF	TGCGCCAGCAGCCAAGAATACGAGGGGGCCGGGGAGCTGTTTTTT
once	TRBD2	TRBJ2-1	TRBV6-4	CASSPSGGAYHVHNEQFF	TGTGCCAGCAGTCCAAGCGGGGGGGCCTACCACGTACACAATGAGCAGTTCTTC
NA	NA	TRBJ2-1	TRBV19	CASSNQRMGEQFF	TGTGCCAGTAGTAATCAGAGGATGGGTGAGCAGTTCTTC
NA	NA	TRBJ2-3	TRBV6-6	CASRSITGSGDTQYF	TGTGCCAGCAGATCGATTACAGGGTCGGGAGATACGCAGTATTTT
NA	NA	TRBJ1-1	TRBV5-1	CASSLSGTANTEAFF	TGCGCCAGCAGCTTGAGCGGGACCGCGAACACTGAAGCTTTCTTT
once	NA	TRBJ1-2	TRBV9	CASSVTGWGPQGYGYTF	TGTGCCAGCAGCGTAACAGGGTGGGGTCCACAGGGTTATGGCTACACCTTC
NA	NA	TRBJ2-5	TRBV7-3	CASSPGTKETQYF	TGTGCCAGCAGTCCTGGGACAAAAGAGACCCAGTACTTC
NA	NA	TRBJ1-5	TRBV28	CASSHFAASNQPQHF	TGTGCCAGCAGTCACTTCGCCGCTTCCAATCAGCCCCAGCATTTT
few	NA	TRBJ2-7	TRBV5-1	CASSLAQGEQYF	TGCGCCAGCAGCTTGGCCCAGGGCGAGCAGTACTTC
NA	TRBD1	TRBJ1-1	TRBV5-1	CASSPGQVNTEAFF	TGCGCCAGCAGCCCGGGACAGGTGAACACTGAAGCTTTCTTT
NA	TRBD1	TRBJ2-1	TRBV5-4	CASSHLRDRGNYEQFF	TGTGCCAGCAGCCATCTCCGGGACAGGGGAAACTATGAGCAGTTCTTC
NA	TRBD1	TRBJ2-7	TRBV6-1	CASSGGTGHYEQYF	TGTGCCAGCAGCGGCGGGACAGGGCACTACGAGCAGTACTTC
NA	NA	TRBJ1-1	TRBV5-1	CASSGGTSTEAFF	TGCGCCAGCAGCGGGGGGACGAGCACTGAAGCTTTCTTT
once	TRBD1	TRBJ2-2	TRBV7-3	CASSLRGRNTGELFF	TGTGCCAGCAGCCTCAGGGGGCGCAACACCGGGGAGCTGTTTTTT
NA	NA	TRBJ1-1	TRBV10-3	CAISRENTEAFF	TGTGCCATCAGTAGAGAGAACACTGAAGCTTTCTTT
NA	NA	TRBJ2-3	TRBV9	CASNDGGSLYTDTQYF	TGTGCCAGCAATGACGGCGGTAGCCTTTACACAGATACGCAGTATTTT
NA	TRBD2	TRBJ2-5	TRBV7-7	CASSRAAGGGETQYF	TGTGCCAGCAGCCGTGCAGCGGGGGGCGGAGAGACCCAGTACTTC
NA	NA	TRBJ1-1	TRBV5-6	CASSNIKPGMNTEAFF	TGTGCCAGCAGCAATATTAAGCCGGGTATGAACACTGAAGCTTTCTTT